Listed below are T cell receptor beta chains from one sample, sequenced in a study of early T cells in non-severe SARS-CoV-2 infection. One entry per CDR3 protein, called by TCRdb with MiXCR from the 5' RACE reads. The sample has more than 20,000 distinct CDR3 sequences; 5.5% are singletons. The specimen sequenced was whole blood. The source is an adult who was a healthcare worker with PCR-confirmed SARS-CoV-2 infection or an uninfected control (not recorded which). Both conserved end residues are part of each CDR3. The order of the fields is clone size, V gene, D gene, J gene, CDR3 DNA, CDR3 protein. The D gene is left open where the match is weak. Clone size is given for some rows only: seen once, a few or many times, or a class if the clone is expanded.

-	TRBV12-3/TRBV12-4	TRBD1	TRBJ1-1	TGTGCCAGCAGCGTACAGGGGCACAGGTGGATGACTGAAGCTTTCTTT	CASSVQGHRWMTEAFF
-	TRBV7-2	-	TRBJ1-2	TGTGCCAGCAGCTTGGGACCGAGCATGGGGTATGGCTACACCTTC	CASSLGPSMGYGYTF
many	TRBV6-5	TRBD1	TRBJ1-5	TGTGCCAGCAGTCGGGGACAGGCGGCGCGGGGGGTCGGGCCCCAGCATTTT	CASSRGQAARGVGPQHF
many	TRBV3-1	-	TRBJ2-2	TGTGCCAGCAGCCGGGCACGCCCGGGGGCAAACACCGGGGAGCTGTTTTTT	CASSRARPGANTGELFF
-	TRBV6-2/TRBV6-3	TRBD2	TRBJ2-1	TGTGCCAGCAGCCCCATACCCGGGAGGTACAATGAGCAGTTCTTC	CASSPIPGRYNEQFF
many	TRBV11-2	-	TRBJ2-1	TGTGCCAGCAGCTTAGGCGGTAGCGCGGAGAGAGGTGAGCAGTTCTTC	CASSLGGSAERGEQFF
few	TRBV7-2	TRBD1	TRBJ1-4	TGTGCCAGCAGCCCTGGACAGGGCTGGGGTAATGAAAAACTGTTTTTT	CASSPGQGWGNEKLFF
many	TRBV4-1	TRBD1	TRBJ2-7	TGCGCCAGCAGCCGTGGGACAGGGGAACAGTACGAGCAGTACTTC	CASSRGTGEQYEQYF
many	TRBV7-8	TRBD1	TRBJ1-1	TGTGCCAGCAGCTCCCGCCGGGACAGGGGGCGTGCGAACACTGAAGCTTTCTTT	CASSSRRDRGRANTEAFF
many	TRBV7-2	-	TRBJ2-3	TGTGCCAGCAGCTTAGGTACGGGTATAAGGACAGATACGCAGTATTTT	CASSLGTGIRTDTQYF
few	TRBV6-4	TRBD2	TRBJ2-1	TGTGCCAGCAGTGATTCCCTAGCGGGGGACCACAATGAGCAGTTCTTC	CASSDSLAGDHNEQFF
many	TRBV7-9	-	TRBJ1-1	TGTGCCAGCAGCTTCGGCAGCCTGAACACTGAAGCTTTCTTT	CASSFGSLNTEAFF
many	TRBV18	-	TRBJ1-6	TGTGCCAGCTCACCAGGGAATTCACCCCTCCACTTT	CASSPGNSPLHF
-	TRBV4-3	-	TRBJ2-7	TGCGCCAGCAGCCAAGGGACGGACGAGCAGTACTTC	CASSQGTDEQYF
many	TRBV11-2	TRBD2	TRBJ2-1	TGTGCCAGCAGCTTCACGGGGACTAGCGGGTACAATGAGCAGTTCTTC	CASSFTGTSGYNEQFF
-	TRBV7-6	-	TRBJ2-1	TGTGCCAGCAGCCTTAGCGCCTCCTACAATGAGCAGTTCTTC	CASSLSASYNEQFF
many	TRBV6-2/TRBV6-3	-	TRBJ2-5	TGTGCCAGCAAGAGGCAGGGGGGAGAGACCCAGTACTTC	CASKRQGGETQYF
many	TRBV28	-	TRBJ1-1	TGTGCCAGCAGGGACACCGACACTGAAGCTTTCTTT	CASRDTDTEAFF
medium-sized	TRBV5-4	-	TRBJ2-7	TGTGCCAGCAGCCCGGAGCAAGCGAACTACGAGCAGTACTTC	CASSPEQANYEQYF
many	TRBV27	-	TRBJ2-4	TGTGCCAGCCGGGGCCTAGCCAAAAACATTCAGTACTTC	CASRGLAKNIQYF
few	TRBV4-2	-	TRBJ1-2	TGTGCCAGCAGCCAAGATCGACAAGGGGTTGGCTACACCTTC	CASSQDRQGVGYTF
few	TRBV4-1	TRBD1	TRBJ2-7	TGCGCCAGCAGCCAAGAAAGGGTCTCGGACAGGGGTTACGAGCAGTACTTC	CASSQERVSDRGYEQYF
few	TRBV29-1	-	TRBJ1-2	TGCGTAGTGGACCAAAACACCCAAGGGCACGGCTACACCTTC	CVVDQNTQGHGYTF
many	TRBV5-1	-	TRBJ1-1	TGCGCCAGCAGCTACGGGGGGAGAGACACTGAAGCTTTCTTT	CASSYGGRDTEAFF
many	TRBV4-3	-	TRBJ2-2	TGCGCCAGCAGCCAAAACGACCCTCGCACCGGGGAGCTGTTTTTT	CASSQNDPRTGELFF
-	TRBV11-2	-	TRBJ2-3	TGTGCCAGCACCCCACGTGTGACTAGAGGAGCAGATACGCAGTATTTT	CASTPRVTRGADTQYF
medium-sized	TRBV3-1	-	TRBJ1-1	TGTGCCAGCGCCCCACAGGGTATGGACACTGAAGCTTTCTTT	CASAPQGMDTEAFF
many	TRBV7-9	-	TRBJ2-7	TGTGCCAGCAGCACCCAAGGAGAGCAGTACTTC	CASSTQGEQYF
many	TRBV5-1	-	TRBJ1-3	TGCGCCAGCAGCTTGCCAAAAGCGGGCTCTGGAAACACCATATATTTT	CASSLPKAGSGNTIYF
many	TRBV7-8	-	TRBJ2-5	TGTGCCAGCAGCCTTAGGGTGGAGACCCAGTACTTC	CASSLRVETQYF
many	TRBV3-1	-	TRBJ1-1	TGTGCCAGCAGCCAAGTTGGGGGCACTGAAGCTTTCTTT	CASSQVGGTEAFF
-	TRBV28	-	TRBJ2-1	TGTGCCAGCAGTTTTCTAGCAGGTATCGATGAGCAGTTCTTC	CASSFLAGIDEQFF
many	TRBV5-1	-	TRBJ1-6	TGCGCCAGCAGCTTTTCACAAGCCTGGGATTCACCCCTCCACTTT	CASSFSQAWDSPLHF
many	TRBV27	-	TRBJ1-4	TGTGCCAGCAGTGAGGGATCGGGACACATCGAAAAACTGTTTTTT	CASSEGSGHIEKLFF
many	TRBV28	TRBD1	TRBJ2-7	TGTGCCAGCACCCCCCCTGGGGACAGGGGATGGTACGAGCAGTACTTC	CASTPPGDRGWYEQYF
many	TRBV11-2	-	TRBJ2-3	TGTGCCAGCAGCCCCCGACAGAGCCCAGATACGCAGTATTTT	CASSPRQSPDTQYF
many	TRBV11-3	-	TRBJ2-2	TGTGCCAGCAGCTTAGATGAGACCGGGGAGCTGTTTTTT	CASSLDETGELFF
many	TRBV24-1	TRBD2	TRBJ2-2	TGTGCCACCAGTGCCTGGGGGGGATTGGGCACCGGGGAGCTGTTTTTT	CATSAWGGLGTGELFF
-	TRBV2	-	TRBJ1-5	TGTGCCAGCAGTCCCCAGGAGGGCAATCAGCCCCAGCATTTT	CASSPQEGNQPQHF
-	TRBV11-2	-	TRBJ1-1	TGTGCCAGCAGCCGTGACATGAACACTGAAGCTTTCTTT	CASSRDMNTEAFF
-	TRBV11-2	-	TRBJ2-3	TGTGCCAGCAGCTTAAATAGGGGAACAGATACGCAGTATTTT	CASSLNRGTDTQYF
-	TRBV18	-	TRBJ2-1	TGTGCCAGCTCACCATCGGAGGGGTCCTACAATGAGCAGTTCTTC	CASSPSEGSYNEQFF
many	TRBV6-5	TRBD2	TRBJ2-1	TGTGCCAGCAGTCTAGCGGGGGTCGGGCATGAGCAGTTCTTC	CASSLAGVGHEQFF
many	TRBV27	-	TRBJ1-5	TGTGCCAGCAGTCCCCACGGGGGAGCCAATCAGCCCCAGCATTTT	CASSPHGGANQPQHF
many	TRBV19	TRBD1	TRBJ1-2	TGTGCCACCTTCGATCCGGGACAGTCATATGGCTACACCTTC	CATFDPGQSYGYTF
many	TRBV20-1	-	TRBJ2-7	TGCAGTGCTAGGGTACCCCACAGGGAGCAGTACTTC	CSARVPHREQYF
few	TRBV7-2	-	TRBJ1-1	TGTGCCAGCAGCTTAGTTTCGACCGGACTACCTCGGGAAACTGAAGCTTTCTTT	CASSLVSTGLPRETEAFF
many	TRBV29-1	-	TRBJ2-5	TGCAGCGTTGTTGGGGGGGGGCCGCTATTTGGTGAGACCCAGTACTTC	CSVVGGGPLFGETQYF
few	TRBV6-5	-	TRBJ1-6	TGTGCCAGCAGAGGCGGGCCCAATTCACCCCTCCACTTT	CASRGGPNSPLHF
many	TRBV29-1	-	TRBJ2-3	TGCAGCGTAACAGGAACCGGTACAGATACGCAGTATTTT	CSVTGTGTDTQYF